Listed below are T cell receptor beta chains from one sample, sequenced in a study of identical twins. TCRdb re-called the 5' RACE reads with MiXCR, one entry per CDR3 protein. This repertoire shows about 700,000 distinct CDR3 sequences, roughly 6% found once; its top ten account for 1.5% to 2%. Sequencing was carried out using naive T cells sorted from blood. The origin of the receptors is a man between 18 and 29 years old in good health. CDR3s include the opening cysteine and the closing phenylalanine or tryptophan. Fields, in order: V gene, J gene, clone size, D gene, CDR3 DNA, CDR3 protein. D genes are given only for firm matches. Clone size is shown for a subset of rows, as once, few, many or a class of expanded clone.

TRBV7-3	TRBJ2-1	few	TRBD2	TGTGCCAGCAGTTCGGGACTACGCAATGAGCAGTTCTTC	CASSSGLRNEQFF
TRBV21-1	TRBJ2-5	NA	NA	TGTGCCAGCAGCAAATGGGACAGGGATCAAGAGACCCAGTACTTC	CASSKWDRDQETQYF
TRBV29-1	TRBJ2-5	NA	NA	TGCAGCGCCCGGTTCCAAGAGACCCAGTACTTC	CSARFQETQYF
TRBV6-1	TRBJ2-3	few	NA	TGTGCCAGCAGGGGACTCGGGACAGTTACCCCAGATACGCAGTATTTT	CASRGLGTVTPDTQYF
TRBV27	TRBJ2-7	many	TRBD2	TGTGCCAGCAGTTCCTCGACTAGCGGGAGTTCCGAGCAGTACTTC	CASSSSTSGSSEQYF
TRBV5-5	TRBJ2-1	few	TRBD1	TGTGCCAGCAGCGGTGGTGGGCAGGGGGCGTACAATGAGCAGTTCTTC	CASSGGGQGAYNEQFF
TRBV12-3/TRBV12-4	TRBJ2-3	many	NA	TGTGCCAGCACCCCGGACAGAAACACAGATACGCAGTATTTT	CASTPDRNTDTQYF
TRBV15	TRBJ2-7	NA	NA	TGTGCCACCAGCAGAGATCCCGGGTTGACCTACGAGCAGTACTTC	CATSRDPGLTYEQYF
TRBV20-1	TRBJ2-6	few	NA	TGCAGTGCCCCCGAAAACCTCAAGCCTAACGTCCTGACTTTC	CSAPENLKPNVLTF
TRBV18	TRBJ1-6	NA	NA	TGTGCCAGCTCACCATATTTGGCAGATAATTCACCCCTCCACTTT	CASSPYLADNSPLHF
TRBV9	TRBJ1-2	NA	NA	TGTGCCAGCAGCGTATACCCGAGACAGAAGAACTATGGCTACACCTTC	CASSVYPRQKNYGYTF
TRBV15	TRBJ2-7	many	NA	TGTGCCACCAGCAGAGTCTTGGAGAACGAGCAGTACTTC	CATSRVLENEQYF
TRBV20-1	TRBJ2-3	few	TRBD2	TGCAGTGCTACAGAGAAGGTAGCGGGAGGTGAAGATACGCAGTATTTT	CSATEKVAGGEDTQYF
TRBV6-5	TRBJ1-4	few	TRBD1	TGTGCCAGCAGTCTCGACCGGGACAGGGGTGAAAAACTGTTTTTT	CASSLDRDRGEKLFF
TRBV11-3	TRBJ2-1	NA	NA	TGTGCCAGCAGCTTAGAGGGGTTTAAGGGCAATGAGCAGTTCTTC	CASSLEGFKGNEQFF
TRBV11-2	TRBJ2-3	NA	NA	TGTGCCAGCAGCCCCCATCGACTACTAAACACAGATACGCAGTATTTT	CASSPHRLLNTDTQYF
TRBV12-3/TRBV12-4	TRBJ2-3	many	NA	TGTGCCAGCAAGAGCGCCCCCAGCACAGATACGCAGTATTTT	CASKSAPSTDTQYF
TRBV7-3	TRBJ2-3	many	TRBD2	TGTGCCAGCAGCTTACTAGCGGGAGATACGCAGTATTTT	CASSLLAGDTQYF
TRBV15	TRBJ2-2	many	NA	TGTGCCACCAGCACTTCGAGGAATCCGAACACCGGGGAGCTGTTTTTT	CATSTSRNPNTGELFF
TRBV5-1	TRBJ2-2	many	TRBD1	TGCGCCAGCCGAGGAGACAGGGCCGGGGAGCTGTTTTTT	CASRGDRAGELFF
TRBV5-1	TRBJ1-4	many	NA	TGCGCCAGCAGTTTAAGAACTAATGAAAAACTGTTTTTT	CASSLRTNEKLFF
TRBV10-2	TRBJ2-3	few	NA	TGCGCCAGCAGTGAGTTTTCAAACCCTAGCACAGATACGCAGTATTTT	CASSEFSNPSTDTQYF
TRBV20-1	TRBJ1-3	many	NA	TGCAGTGCTAGAACTGGGATTGGAAACACCATATATTTT	CSARTGIGNTIYF
TRBV25-1	TRBJ2-3	many	TRBD2	TGTGCCACCTCCGAAATAGCGGGAGGGCGCACAGATACGCAGTATTTT	CATSEIAGGRTDTQYF
TRBV3-1	TRBJ1-1	few	NA	TGTGCCAGCAGCCAAGGGGACAAGAACACTGAAGCTTTCTTT	CASSQGDKNTEAFF
TRBV10-1	TRBJ2-2	many	NA	TGCGCCAGCAGTGAACTCACCGGGGAGCTGTTTTTT	CASSELTGELFF
TRBV12-3/TRBV12-4	TRBJ2-5	NA	NA	TGTGCCAGCAGTCCCGGAGGGACCATTGAAGAGACCCAGTACTTC	CASSPGGTIEETQYF
TRBV20-1	TRBJ2-5	few	NA	TGCAGTGTTAGGGGGTACGAGACCCAGTACTTC	CSVRGYETQYF
TRBV6-6	TRBJ1-6	few	NA	TGTGCCAGCAGTTACTCTACTGGAGACCTCCACTTT	CASSYSTGDLHF
TRBV20-1	TRBJ1-1	many	NA	TGCAGTGCTCAAAGGGTGAACACTGAAGCTTTCTTT	CSAQRVNTEAFF
TRBV7-9	TRBJ2-3	few	NA	TGTGCCAGCAGCGTGACGGGGACCGAAGCGGATACGCAGTATTTT	CASSVTGTEADTQYF
TRBV20-1	TRBJ2-1	many	TRBD2	TGCAGTGTGGCTAGCGGGGCCCGGCAGTTCTTC	CSVASGARQFF
TRBV15	TRBJ2-7	NA	TRBD1	TGTGCCACCAGCAGAGGTCCTGGACAGGGGGCTTACGAGCAGTACTTC	CATSRGPGQGAYEQYF
TRBV5-1	TRBJ2-2	many	NA	TGCGCCAGCAGCTTGGTCCGGGAGTCCACCGGGGAGCTGTTTTTT	CASSLVRESTGELFF
TRBV29-1	TRBJ2-1	many	NA	TGCAGCGTTGAGGTGAGGAGCTCCTACAATGAGCAGTTCTTC	CSVEVRSSYNEQFF
TRBV29-1	TRBJ2-7	many	TRBD1	TGCAGCGCCGGGACAGGGGAAGAGCAGTACTTC	CSAGTGEEQYF
TRBV4-3	TRBJ2-3	many	NA	TGCGCCAGCAGCCAGGGACCCTTCACAGATACGCAGTATTTT	CASSQGPFTDTQYF